The clone carrying this TCR beta chain came up many times. Its matching antigen is unknown. These data belong to a study of T-cell reconstitution after alpha-beta-depleted transplantation in children. Findings and limits, study-wide: The origin of alpha-beta T cells about two months after transplant was reportedly several hundred expanded graft clones.

Preparation of the TCRbeta library involved a method that used unique molecular identifiers. A single record per CDR3 protein comes from TCRdb applying MiXCR to the PCR reads. This sample yields hundreds of thousands of distinct CDR3 sequences, of which around 7.7% are seen a single time; 35% belongs to the top ten. The CDR3 extends over 15 amino acids. Germline loops: CDR1 DFQATT, CDR2 SNEGSKA (reference sequence). With V trimmed by 3 bases and J by 6 bases, 13 bases remained unmatched. The gene calls are TRBV20-1 and TRBJ2-7, with 8 bases identical to TRBD2. The specimen comprised PBMCs, mostly from graft donor cells, sampled 360 days after TCRalphabeta/CD19-depleted stem cell transplant. The clonotype originates from a male patient between 2 and 10 years old who had a stem cell transplant for acute myeloid leukemia, so the T cells may come from the graft donor. DNA for the CDR3: TGCAGTGCTAGTGATTACAGAGGACTAGCTAGCGAGCAGTACTTC. Its protein product is CSASDYRGLASEQYF.